The entry that follows covers one T cell receptor (beta chain) sequence. What it recognizes is unknown. Germline V lookup: CDR1 MNHEY, CDR2 SMNVEV (reference sequence). This CDR3 is built from 12 residues. Trimming stripped 1 base from V and 6 bases from J, with 4 bases between. These data originate in a study of T cell responses to AZD1222 COVID-19 vaccine. Clones were read by immunoSEQ multiplex PCR, and TCRdb kept only the in-frame ones, dropping some. The repertoire consists of about 150,000 clones, with less than 95% occurring once and the leading ten covering around 1.3%. The study, taken as a whole, reports: As reported, nearly half of all spike-specific TCRs target variant regions that are unmutated. Seropositivity was recorded at baseline in only 6 or 7 AZD1222 recipients.

The starting material was peripheral blood, obtained on day 0 of AZD1222 vaccination. V usage is TRBV27 and J usage is TRBJ1-5; no definite D call. This clonotype originated in an adult in good health. CDR3: CASSLLGQPQHF. The CDR3 DNA sequence: TGTGCCAGCAGTTTATTGGGTCAGCCCCAGCATTTT.